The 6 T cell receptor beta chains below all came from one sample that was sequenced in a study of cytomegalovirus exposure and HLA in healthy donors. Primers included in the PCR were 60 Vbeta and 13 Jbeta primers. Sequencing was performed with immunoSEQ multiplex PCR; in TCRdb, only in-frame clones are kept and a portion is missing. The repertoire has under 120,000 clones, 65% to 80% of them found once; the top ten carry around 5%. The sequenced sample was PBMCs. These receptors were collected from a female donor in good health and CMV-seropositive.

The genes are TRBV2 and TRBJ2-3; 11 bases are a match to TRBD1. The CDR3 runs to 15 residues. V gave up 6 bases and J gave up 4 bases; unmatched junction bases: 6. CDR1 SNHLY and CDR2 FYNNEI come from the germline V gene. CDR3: CASRGPGQGADTQYF. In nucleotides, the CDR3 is TGTGCCAGCAGGGGACCGGGACAGGGGGCAGATACGCAGTATTTT.

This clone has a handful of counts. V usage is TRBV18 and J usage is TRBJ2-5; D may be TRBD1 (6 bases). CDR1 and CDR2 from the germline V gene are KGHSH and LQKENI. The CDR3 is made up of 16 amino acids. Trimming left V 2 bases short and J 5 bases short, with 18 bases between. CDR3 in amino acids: CASSPKGTSVGETQYF. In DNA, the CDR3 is TGTGCCAGCTCACCAAAAGGGACAAGCGTAGGCGAGACCCAGTACTTC.

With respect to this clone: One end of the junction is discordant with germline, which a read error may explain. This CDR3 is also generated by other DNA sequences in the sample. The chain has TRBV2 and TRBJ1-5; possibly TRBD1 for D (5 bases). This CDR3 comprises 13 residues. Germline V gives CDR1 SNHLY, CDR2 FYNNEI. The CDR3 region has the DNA TGTGCCAGCAGTGGGGAGGGGCTTCAGCCCCAGCATTTC. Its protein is CASSGEGLQPQHF.

This chain's CDR3 is CASSRRLQETQYF. In DNA, the CDR3 is TGCGCCAGCAGCCGTAGACTCCAAGAGACCCAGTACTTC. The chain carries TRBV5-1 and TRBJ2-5; D not resolved. The CDR3 loop spans 13 amino acids. V was trimmed by 4 bases and J by 1 base, leaving 8 bases between them. Germline V gives CDR1 SGHRS, CDR2 YFSETQ.

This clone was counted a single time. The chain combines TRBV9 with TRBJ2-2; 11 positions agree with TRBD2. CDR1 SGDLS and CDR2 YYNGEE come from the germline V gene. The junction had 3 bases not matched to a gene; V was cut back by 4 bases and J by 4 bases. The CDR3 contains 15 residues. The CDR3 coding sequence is TGTGCCAGCAGCTCTAGCGGGGGGCTCACCGGGGAGCTGTTTTTT. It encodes CASSSSGGLTGELFF. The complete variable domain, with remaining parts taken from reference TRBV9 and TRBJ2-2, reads DSGVTQTPKHLITATGQRVTLRCSPRSGDLSVYWYQQSLDQGLQFLIQYYNGEERAKGNILERFSAQQFPDLHSELNLSSLELGDSALYFCASSSSGGLTGELFFGEGSRLTVL.

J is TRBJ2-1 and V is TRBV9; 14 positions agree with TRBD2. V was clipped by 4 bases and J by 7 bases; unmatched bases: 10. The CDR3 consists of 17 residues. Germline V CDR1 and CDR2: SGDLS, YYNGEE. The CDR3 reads CASSPRLAGGTRNEQFF. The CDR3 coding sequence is TGTGCCAGCAGCCCCCGACTAGCGGGAGGGACTAGGAATGAGCAGTTCTTC.